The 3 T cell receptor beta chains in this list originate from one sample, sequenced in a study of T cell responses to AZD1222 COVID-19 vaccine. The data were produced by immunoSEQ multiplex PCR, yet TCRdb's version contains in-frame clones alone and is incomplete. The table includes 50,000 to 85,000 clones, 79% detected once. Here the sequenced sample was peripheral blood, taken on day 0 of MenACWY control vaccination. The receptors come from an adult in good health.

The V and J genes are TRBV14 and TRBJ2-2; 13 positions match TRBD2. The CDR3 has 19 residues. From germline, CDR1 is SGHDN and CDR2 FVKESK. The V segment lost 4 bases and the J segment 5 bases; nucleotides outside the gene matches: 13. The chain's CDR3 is CASSPHPGTSGIRTGELFF. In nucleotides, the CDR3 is TGTGCCAGCAGCCCACATCCCGGGACTAGCGGGATTAGGACCGGGGAGCTGTTTTTT.

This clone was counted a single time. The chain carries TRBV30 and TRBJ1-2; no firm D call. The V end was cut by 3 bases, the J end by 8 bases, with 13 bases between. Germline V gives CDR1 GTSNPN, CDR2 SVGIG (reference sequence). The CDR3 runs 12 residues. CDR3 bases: TGTGCCTGGAGACTCCCTCGAGGGGGCTACACCTTC. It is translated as CAWRLPRGGYTF.

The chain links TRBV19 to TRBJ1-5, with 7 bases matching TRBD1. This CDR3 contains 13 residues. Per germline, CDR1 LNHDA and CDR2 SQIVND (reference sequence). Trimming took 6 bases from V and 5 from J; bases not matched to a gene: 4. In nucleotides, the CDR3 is TGTGCCAGTAGGGGGGACAGATATCAGCCCCAGCATTTT. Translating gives CASRGDRYQPQHF.